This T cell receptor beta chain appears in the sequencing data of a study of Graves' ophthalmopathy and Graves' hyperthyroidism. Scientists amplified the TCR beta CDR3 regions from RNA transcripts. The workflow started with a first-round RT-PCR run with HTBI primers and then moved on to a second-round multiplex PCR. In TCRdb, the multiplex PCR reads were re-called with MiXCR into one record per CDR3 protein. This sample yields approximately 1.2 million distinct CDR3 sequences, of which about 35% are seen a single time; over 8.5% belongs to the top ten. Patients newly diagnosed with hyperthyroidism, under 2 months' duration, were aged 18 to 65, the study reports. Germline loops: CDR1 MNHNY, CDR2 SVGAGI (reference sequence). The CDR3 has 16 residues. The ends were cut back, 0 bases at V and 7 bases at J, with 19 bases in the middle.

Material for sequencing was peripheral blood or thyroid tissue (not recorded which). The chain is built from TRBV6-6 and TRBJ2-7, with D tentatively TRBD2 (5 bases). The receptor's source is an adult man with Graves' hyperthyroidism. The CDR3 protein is CASSYSNPSFGPEQYF. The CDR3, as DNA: TGTGCCAGCAGTTACTCGAACCCTAGCTTTGGCCCGGAGCAGTACTTC.